The clone carrying this TCR beta chain turned up a few times. Its antigen is not identified. V was cut by 6 bases and J by 4 bases, with 21 bases left in between. The CDR3 is 16 residues long. Germline CDR1 reads WSHSY; CDR2 reads SAAADI. Repertoires were generated with immunoSEQ multiplex PCR, while TCRdb's copy carries only in-frame clones and drops some. The profile shows 9,000 to 10,000 clones, 65% to 75% of them singletons. These data are taken from a study of OX40 agonist ivuxolimab in advanced cancers. About the study: Hepatocellular carcinoma, melanoma, renal cell or head and neck cancer affected the dose-escalation patients.

Systemic immunosuppression or a history of autoimmune disease excluded patients. General study points: Within 6 weeks, CD4+ and CD8+ blood T cells expanded clonally at 0.1 to 3.0 mg/kg.

The source is an adult with an advanced solid tumor such as melanoma, head and neck, liver or kidney cancer. This sample comprised CD4+ or CD8+ T cells sorted from blood, obtained in a trial of the OX40 agonist ivuxolimab. V and J are TRBV10-2 and TRBJ1-2; D remains ambiguous. The CDR3 nucleotides read TGCGCCAGCAGCGAGACAAGGCCGGGCTCTATCTATGGCTACACCTTC. Protein sequence: CASSETRPGSIYGYTF.